The T cell receptor beta chain described here comes from a study of human T cells and chemical hapten exposure. Study-wide background: Patch tests applied 0.01% DPC to the upper back and were scored after 6 days. Regarding the study as a whole: Versus controls, significantly more large CDR3 similarity clusters arose from expanded TCRs.

This sample's time point: pre-sensitization, week 0. Treatment in this sample: therapeutic diphenylcyclopropenone sensitization with weekly scalp DPC. Those who donated were patients with alopecia, 18 to 70 years of age, and suitable for DPC. This CDR3 comprises 16 residues. CDR1 and CDR2 (germline): SGHDT, YYEEEE. The junction had 7 bases not matched to a gene; V was cut back by 4 bases and J by 1 base. In the original processing: Across samples, TCR counts had a median of approximately 100,000 and ranged from about 23,224 to 690,600. From the RACE reads, TCRdb called clonotypes with MiXCR, one entry per CDR3 protein. The V and J calls were determined by TCRdb, not by the authors. The sample records some 330,000 distinct CDR3 sequences, approximately 5% being singletons. This clonotype was found many times. What it binds is not known.

The starting material was whole blood, obtained in connection with sensitization to the hapten diphenylcyclopropenone (DPC). The J gene is TRBJ1-1, the V gene TRBV5-6, with 10 nucleotides matching TRBD1. The TCR sequence derives from a woman between 18 and 29 years old with alopecia areata. Some clones in this sample may be carry-over from other donors' samples. CDR3 in DNA: TGTGCCAGCAGCCTCCGGGACAGGGGCCAGAACACTGAAGCTTTCTTT. It specifies CASSLRDRGQNTEAFF.